One and the same sample provided the 9 T cell receptor beta chains below, sequenced in a study of regulatory T cells in long-lasting Graves disease. Combining iRepertoire HTBI primers with Arm-PCR of CDR3 regions, the authors built TCR beta libraries. TCRdb reprocessed the multiplex PCR reads via MiXCR and lists one record per CDR3 protein. The table includes 400,000 to 550,000 distinct CDR3 sequences, over 15% detected once. Indicated time point: newly diagnosed GD, antithyroid drugs for less than 3 months. From PBMCs, RNA was extracted and then used to make the TCR library. These data are also associated with another study on T cells in Graves' hyperthyroidism and ophthalmopathy.

Sequenced material: peripheral blood mononuclear cells (PBMCs), taken at new diagnosis, from a patient treated with antithyroid drugs. These receptors were collected from a woman between 18 and 29 years old with Graves disease.

This chain uses TRBV5-8 with TRBJ1-4, with 9 nucleotides matching TRBD1. Germline V CDR1 and CDR2: SGHTS, YDEGEE. After removal of 0 bases from V and 7 bases from J, the junction contained 4 bases not matched to a gene. This CDR3 spans 15 amino acids. CDR3 in DNA: TGTGCCAGCAGCTTGGAAACAGGGGGCAGTGAAAAACTGTTTTTT. It specifies CASSLETGGSEKLFF.

The chain combines TRBV24-1 with TRBJ1-5; a weak D match, TRBD1 (5 bases). V was shortened by 6 bases and J by 3 bases, with 11 bases between the two germline ends. Germline CDR1 KGHDR, CDR2 SFDVKD. CDR3 length: 14 residues. The CDR3 loop is CATSLRGNNQPQHF. CDR3 DNA: TGTGCCACCAGTTTACGGGGCAACAATCAGCCCCAGCATTTT.

In this sample, this clonotype turned up once. Being one base from a much bigger clone, this may be a read error. The chain recombines TRBV28 with TRBJ2-1; D remains ambiguous. This CDR3 contains 14 residues. Between the trimmed V and J ends, which lost 3 bases and 10 bases, there was a span of 16 bases. Germline CDR1 reads MDHEN; CDR2 reads SYDVKM. CDR3 DNA: TGTGCCAGCAGTTTTGTGGCATTCTCCTACGAGCAGTTCTTC. Its translation: CASSFVAFSYEQFF.

This chain links TRBV19 with TRBJ2-2; 8 bases line up with TRBD2. Looked up from germline, CDR1 is LNHDA and CDR2 is SQIVND (reference sequence). The V segment lost 5 bases and the J segment 0 bases; nucleotides outside the gene matches: 8. The CDR3 has 17 amino acids. The CDR3 is CASSPSGQFANTGELFF. DNA of the CDR3: TGTGCCAGTAGTCCTAGCGGGCAGTTCGCGAACACCGGGGAGCTGTTTTTT.

This clonotype occurred a few times. This chain connects TRBV18 to TRBJ2-7, with D possibly being TRBD2 (5 bases). This CDR3 is built from 16 residues. Germline-derived CDR1 and CDR2 are KGHSH and LQKENI. With 3 bases removed from V and 7 bases from J, the gap between germline ends came to 22 bases. The CDR3 spells CASSPLTGSLHKEQYF. The DNA for the CDR3 is TGTGCCAGCTCACCGCTGACGGGAAGTCTACATAAAGAGCAGTACTTC.

The gene calls are TRBV6-1 and TRBJ2-3, with 9 bases identical to TRBD2. Germline loops: CDR1 MNHNS, CDR2 SASEGT. The J segment lost 2 bases and the V segment lost 3 bases, leaving 6 bases of the junction unmatched. CDR3 length: 16 amino acids. CDR3 DNA: TGTGCCAGCAGTGACTCCGCGGGAGGGGACACAGATACGCAGTATTTT. Translation: CASSDSAGGDTDTQYF.

This clonotype has at least ten counts. The junction does not match germline at one end; this may be a read error. This rearrangement joins TRBV5-1 to TRBJ2-2; TRBD1 matches 7 bases. Germline V gene lookup returns CDR1 SGHRS and CDR2 YFSETQ. This CDR3 contains 13 residues. The CDR3 nucleotides are TGTGCCAGCAGCTCACAGGGGACCGGGGAGCTGTTTTTT. Amino acids: CASSSQGTGELFF.

The table lists this clonotype with a few counts. The rearrangement uses TRBV27 and TRBJ2-2; D is unresolved. This CDR3 spans 12 amino acids. Germline V gives CDR1 MNHEY, CDR2 SMNVEV (reference sequence). V was trimmed by 2 bases and J by 6 bases, leaving 4 bases between them. The CDR3 loop reads CASSLVAGELFF. The CDR3 DNA follows: TGTGCCAGCAGTTTAGTGGCCGGGGAGCTGTTTTTT.

This clonotype was seen many times. The chain couples TRBV6-1 to TRBJ2-7, with 10 positions matching TRBD2. V lost 6 bases and J lost 4; bases outside the gene matches: 3. Looked up from germline, CDR1 is MNHNS and CDR2 is SASEGT. The CDR3 spans 13 residues. The CDR3 region has the DNA TGTGCCAGCAGCCGGACTAGCGGTTACGAGCAGTACTTC. Protein product: CASSRTSGYEQYF.